These T cell receptor beta chains were read from a single sample in a study of blood T cell repertoires in COVID-19. Method: immunoSEQ multiplex PCR; TCRdb's copy keeps in-frame clones and lacks some. The table has some 180,000 clones, around 86% seen once; the top ten hold roughly 24%. The source material was PBMCs or T cells enriched from blood (not recorded which). The receptors were gathered from a woman aged 40 to 50 in a cohort exposed to, infected with or recovered from COVID-19 (not recorded which). Both conserved end residues are part of each CDR3. A D gene is named only where the DNA matches it firmly. For some rows the clone size is stated as once, few or many, or as a class when expanded; others skip it.

V gene: TRBV14; D gene: TRBD1; clone size: once; J gene: TRBJ2-1; CDR3 DNA: TGTGCCAGCAGCCAGAGGACAGGAATCGTGGATGAGCAGTTCTTC; CDR3 protein: CASSQRTGIVDEQFF
V gene: TRBV2; D gene: -; clone size: -; J gene: TRBJ2-7; CDR3 DNA: TGTGCCAGCAGCCTAGCGGGACAGGACTACGAGCAGTACTTC; CDR3 protein: CASSLAGQDYEQYF
V gene: TRBV10-3; D gene: -; clone size: -; J gene: TRBJ1-6; CDR3 DNA: TGTGCCATCAGTACTGAACAAGGCCCCCAGGGTTCACCCCTCCACTTT; CDR3 protein: CAISTEQGPQGSPLHF
V gene: TRBV9; D gene: TRBD1; clone size: -; J gene: TRBJ1-2; CDR3 DNA: TGTGCCAGCAGCGCCCGACAGGGAGCAAACTATGGCTACACCTTC; CDR3 protein: CASSARQGANYGYTF
V gene: TRBV7-6; D gene: TRBD1; clone size: -; J gene: TRBJ1-3; CDR3 DNA: TGTGCCAGCAGGTCCGGGACAGGGAGAGGAAACACCATATATTTT; CDR3 protein: CASRSGTGRGNTIYF
V gene: TRBV6-5; D gene: -; clone size: -; J gene: TRBJ2-2; CDR3 DNA: TGTGCCAGCAGTTACCTCGTCGCCGGGGAGCTGTTTTTT; CDR3 protein: CASSYLVAGELFF
V gene: TRBV5-6; D gene: -; clone size: -; J gene: TRBJ2-3; CDR3 DNA: TGTGCCAGCAGCTTGCCTACAGGCACAGATACGCAGTATTTT; CDR3 protein: CASSLPTGTDTQYF
V gene: TRBV2; D gene: -; clone size: -; J gene: TRBJ1-3; CDR3 DNA: TGTGCCAGCAGCGGAGACAGGGGAAACACCATATATTTT; CDR3 protein: CASSGDRGNTIYF
V gene: TRBV7-2; D gene: TRBD1; clone size: -; J gene: TRBJ2-6; CDR3 DNA: TGTGCCAGCAGCCCAGGGACAGGGGTCCCTGGGGCCAACGTCCTGACTTTC; CDR3 protein: CASSPGTGVPGANVLTF
V gene: TRBV5-6; D gene: TRBD1; clone size: -; J gene: TRBJ2-7; CDR3 DNA: TGTGCCAGCAGGACAGGGGGCAATTGGGAGCAGTACTTC; CDR3 protein: CASRTGGNWEQYF
V gene: TRBV5-8; D gene: -; clone size: -; J gene: TRBJ1-1; CDR3 DNA: TGTGCCAGCAGTAGCTATCGGGCTGAAGCTTTCTTT; CDR3 protein: CASSSYRAEAFF
V gene: TRBV6-5; D gene: TRBD1; clone size: medium-sized; J gene: TRBJ1-2; CDR3 DNA: TGTGCCAGCAGTCCACAGGGGGCACAAGGCTACACCTTC; CDR3 protein: CASSPQGAQGYTF
V gene: TRBV28; D gene: TRBD1; clone size: -; J gene: TRBJ1-3; CDR3 DNA: TGTGCCAGCAGTTTATCAGGGGGCTCTGGAAACACCATATATTTT; CDR3 protein: CASSLSGGSGNTIYF
V gene: TRBV9; D gene: TRBD2; clone size: few; J gene: TRBJ2-2; CDR3 DNA: TGTGCCAGCAGCTCGAGCGGGGCCGGGGAGCTGTTTTTT; CDR3 protein: CASSSSGAGELFF
V gene: TRBV5-8; D gene: -; clone size: -; J gene: TRBJ2-7; CDR3 DNA: TGTGCCAGCAGCCGACCGGCCGGGACTGGGAGCTCCTACGAGCAGTACTTC; CDR3 protein: CASSRPAGTGSSYEQYF
V gene: TRBV7-9; D gene: -; clone size: once; J gene: TRBJ2-6; CDR3 DNA: TGTGGTGCGGGAAAGAGCTCTGGGGCCAACGTCCTGACTTTC; CDR3 protein: CGAGKSSGANVLTF
V gene: TRBV6-2/TRBV6-3; D gene: TRBD2; clone size: -; J gene: TRBJ2-1; CDR3 DNA: TGTGCCAGCAGTTGGGGCGGGAGACCCGGCAATGAGCAGTTCTTC; CDR3 protein: CASSWGGRPGNEQFF
V gene: TRBV4-2; D gene: TRBD2; clone size: -; J gene: TRBJ2-7; CDR3 DNA: TGTGCCAGCAGCCAAGAACTAGCGTATAGCTCCTACGAGCAGTACTTC; CDR3 protein: CASSQELAYSSYEQYF
V gene: TRBV27; D gene: -; clone size: -; J gene: TRBJ2-2; CDR3 DNA: TGTGCCAGCAGTTTACGGCAGGGTCGCACCGGGGAGCTGTTTTTT; CDR3 protein: CASSLRQGRTGELFF
V gene: TRBV3-1/TRBV3-2; D gene: TRBD2; clone size: -; J gene: TRBJ2-1; CDR3 DNA: TGTGCCAGCAGCCAAGAGGGGACTAGCGGCTCCTACAATGAGCAGTTCTTC; CDR3 protein: CASSQEGTSGSYNEQFF
V gene: TRBV25-1; D gene: -; clone size: -; J gene: TRBJ2-1; CDR3 DNA: TGTGCCAGCAGTGAAGCGGGACAGATTAATCAGGGGCAGTTCTTC; CDR3 protein: CASSEAGQINQGQFF
V gene: TRBV5-6; D gene: -; clone size: -; J gene: TRBJ1-1; CDR3 DNA: TGTGCCAGCAGCTTCGGGACCGGGGGGACTGAAGCTTTCTTT; CDR3 protein: CASSFGTGGTEAFF
V gene: TRBV19; D gene: -; clone size: -; J gene: TRBJ2-7; CDR3 DNA: TGTGCCAGTAGTTCCTCTTCCGTTACCGGGGCCTACGAGCAGTACTTC; CDR3 protein: CASSSSSVTGAYEQYF
V gene: TRBV11-2; D gene: TRBD2; clone size: once; J gene: TRBJ2-1; CDR3 DNA: TGTGCCAGCAGCTTAGATCACGGGGGGACCTACAATGAGCAGTTCTTC; CDR3 protein: CASSLDHGGTYNEQFF
V gene: TRBV28; D gene: -; clone size: once; J gene: TRBJ1-2; CDR3 DNA: TGTGCCAGCAGTTATCAGCCCCGGACTCTTATCGCCCCGCCGGTATACGGCTACACCTTC; CDR3 protein: CASSYQPRTLIAPPVYGYTF
V gene: TRBV3-1/TRBV3-2; D gene: -; clone size: -; J gene: TRBJ2-5; CDR3 DNA: TGTGCCAGCAGCCCCCCCCTGTACCAAGAGACCCAGTACTTC; CDR3 protein: CASSPPLYQETQYF
V gene: TRBV15; D gene: TRBD2; clone size: -; J gene: TRBJ2-3; CDR3 DNA: TGTGCCACCAGCAGAGATCTAGTAGCGGGAGATGGGACAGATACGCAGTATTTT; CDR3 protein: CATSRDLVAGDGTDTQYF
V gene: TRBV5-1; D gene: TRBD2; clone size: -; J gene: TRBJ2-1; CDR3 DNA: TGCGCCAGCAGCTTAAACGTAGCGGGGGGGCCGCGCAATGAGCAGTTCTTC; CDR3 protein: CASSLNVAGGPRNEQFF
V gene: TRBV7-9; D gene: TRBD2; clone size: -; J gene: TRBJ2-3; CDR3 DNA: TGTGCCAGCAGCCCGGGGACTAGCGGGTCGGATACGCAGTATTTT; CDR3 protein: CASSPGTSGSDTQYF
V gene: TRBV4-1; D gene: -; clone size: -; J gene: TRBJ1-5; CDR3 DNA: TGCGCCAGCAGCCAAGAAAGTGTGGAAGGAGATCAGCCCCAGCATTTT; CDR3 protein: CASSQESVEGDQPQHF
V gene: TRBV11-3; D gene: TRBD2; clone size: -; J gene: TRBJ2-2; CDR3 DNA: TGTGCCAGCAGCCCCCGGGACTACAACACCGGGGAGCTGTTTTTT; CDR3 protein: CASSPRDYNTGELFF
V gene: TRBV7-9; D gene: -; clone size: -; J gene: TRBJ1-3; CDR3 DNA: TGTGCCAGCACGAACAGGGACGGAAGAAACACCATATATTTT; CDR3 protein: CASTNRDGRNTIYF
V gene: TRBV29-1; D gene: -; clone size: -; J gene: TRBJ1-3; CDR3 DNA: TGCAGCGCCCTGTGGACCGACGGGGACACCATATATTTT; CDR3 protein: CSALWTDGDTIYF
V gene: TRBV6-5; D gene: -; clone size: once; J gene: TRBJ1-1; CDR3 DNA: TGTGCCAGCAGTTACCGACCCGGGGACTCTGGCGCTGAAGCTTTCTTT; CDR3 protein: CASSYRPGDSGAEAFF
V gene: TRBV27; D gene: -; clone size: -; J gene: TRBJ1-1; CDR3 DNA: TGTGCCAGCAGTTATTCAATCAACACTGAAGCTTTCTTT; CDR3 protein: CASSYSINTEAFF
V gene: TRBV28; D gene: TRBD1; clone size: -; J gene: TRBJ2-5; CDR3 DNA: TGTGCCAGCAGTCCAGGGACAGGGGAAACCTTACGTGTACAAGAGACCCAGTACTTC; CDR3 protein: CASSPGTGETLRVQETQYF
V gene: TRBV7-9; D gene: -; clone size: once; J gene: TRBJ1-1; CDR3 DNA: TGTGCCAGCAGCTTGGACAGAAACACTGAAGCTTTCTTT; CDR3 protein: CASSLDRNTEAFF
V gene: TRBV11-2; D gene: -; clone size: -; J gene: TRBJ1-1; CDR3 DNA: TGTGCCAGCAGCTTCACTCTAACTGAAGCTTTCTTT; CDR3 protein: CASSFTLTEAFF
V gene: TRBV14; D gene: TRBD1; clone size: -; J gene: TRBJ2-7; CDR3 DNA: TGTGCCAGCAGCCCAAGACAGGGGTACGAGCAGTACTTC; CDR3 protein: CASSPRQGYEQYF
V gene: TRBV28; D gene: TRBD1; clone size: -; J gene: TRBJ1-2; CDR3 DNA: TGTGCCAGCAGTCGGGACAGGCTAAACTATGGCTACACCTTC; CDR3 protein: CASSRDRLNYGYTF
V gene: TRBV10-2; D gene: -; clone size: -; J gene: TRBJ1-1; CDR3 DNA: TGCGCCAGCAGTCCCGGGGTGAACACTGAAGCTTTCTTT; CDR3 protein: CASSPGVNTEAFF
V gene: TRBV5-6; D gene: -; clone size: -; J gene: TRBJ1-5; CDR3 DNA: TGTGCCAGCAGCTTGGGAGGTAGGGGGAATCAGCCCCAGCATTTT; CDR3 protein: CASSLGGRGNQPQHF
V gene: TRBV6-1; D gene: -; clone size: -; J gene: TRBJ2-3; CDR3 DNA: TGTGCCAGCAGTGACAATTTTTTTGACAGGATCCGCACAGATACGCAGTATTTT; CDR3 protein: CASSDNFFDRIRTDTQYF
V gene: TRBV4-2; D gene: TRBD1; clone size: once; J gene: TRBJ1-2; CDR3 DNA: TGTGCCAGCAGCCCGAATTCGGACAGGTCCTATGGCTACACCTTC; CDR3 protein: CASSPNSDRSYGYTF
V gene: TRBV6-4; D gene: TRBD2; clone size: many; J gene: TRBJ2-1; CDR3 DNA: TGTGCCAGCAGTGACTCTACGGGGGGGCCCAATGAGCAGTTCTTC; CDR3 protein: CASSDSTGGPNEQFF
V gene: TRBV19; D gene: TRBD2; clone size: -; J gene: TRBJ2-7; CDR3 DNA: TGTGCCAGTAGTGTATCTAGCGGGATGGAGGAGCAGTACTTC; CDR3 protein: CASSVSSGMEEQYF
V gene: TRBV9; D gene: -; clone size: -; J gene: TRBJ1-4; CDR3 DNA: TGTGCCAGCAGCGGGACCGGGACAAGGACTGAAAAACTGTTTTTT; CDR3 protein: CASSGTGTRTEKLFF
V gene: TRBV19; D gene: TRBD2; clone size: -; J gene: TRBJ2-3; CDR3 DNA: TGTGCCAGTAGTATAAGCGGGGGGCGATTTGGTACAGATACGCAGTATTTT; CDR3 protein: CASSISGGRFGTDTQYF
V gene: TRBV21-1; D gene: -; clone size: -; J gene: TRBJ2-3; CDR3 DNA: TGTGCCAGCACCGCCTTAGGACTAGCGGGAGGGCCGGTTTACCACGATACGCAGTATTTT; CDR3 protein: CASTALGLAGGPVYHDTQYF
V gene: TRBV4-1; D gene: -; clone size: -; J gene: TRBJ2-7; CDR3 DNA: TGCGCCAGCAGCCCGACAACTCGACCCTCCTACGAGCAGTACTTC; CDR3 protein: CASSPTTRPSYEQYF
V gene: TRBV5-1; D gene: TRBD1; clone size: -; J gene: TRBJ2-1; CDR3 DNA: TGCGCCAGCAGCACGACCATAACCGGGACAGGCGATGAGCAGTTCTTC; CDR3 protein: CASSTTITGTGDEQFF
V gene: TRBV4-3; D gene: TRBD2; clone size: -; J gene: TRBJ2-4; CDR3 DNA: TGCGCCAGCAGCCAAGATGGCGGGAGGGGAAACATTCAGTACTTC; CDR3 protein: CASSQDGGRGNIQYF
V gene: TRBV24-1; D gene: -; clone size: -; J gene: TRBJ2-5; CDR3 DNA: TGTGCCACCAGTGCAACAGCCTATCAAGAGACCCAGTACTTC; CDR3 protein: CATSATAYQETQYF
V gene: TRBV28; D gene: -; clone size: -; J gene: TRBJ1-2; CDR3 DNA: TGTGCCAGCACCGATCACAGGGCGGATGGCTACACCTTC; CDR3 protein: CASTDHRADGYTF